The 20 T cell receptor beta chains below were found in one sample sequenced in a study of T-cell reconstitution after alpha-beta-depleted transplantation in children. Preparation of the TCRbeta library used unique molecular identifiers. TCRdb processed the PCR reads anew with MiXCR; each CDR3 protein has one entry. The sample records 250,000 to 400,000 distinct CDR3 sequences, more than 20% being singletons. This sample comprised PBMCs, mostly from graft donor cells, obtained 180 days after TCRalphabeta/CD19-depleted stem cell transplant. These receptors were taken from a male patient younger than 18 who had a stem cell transplant for acute lymphoblastic leukemia, so the T cells may come from the graft donor.

The V call is TRBV12-3 or TRBV12-4, the J call TRBJ2-1; no definite D call. This CDR3 region has 14 residues. V lost 3 bases, J lost 7 bases, and 13 bases lay in between. CDR3 protein: CASSFPRRRNEQFF. CDR3 DNA sequence: TGTGCCAGCAGTTTCCCCCGTCGAAGGAATGAGCAGTTCTTC.

V is TRBV6-5 and J is TRBJ2-6; D tentatively reads TRBD1 or TRBD2 (5 bases each). CDR3 length equals 19 residues. V shed 0 bases and J shed 1 base, with 16 bases lying between them. Germline V lookup: CDR1 MNHEY, CDR2 SVGAGI. In DNA form, the CDR3 reads TGTGCCAGCAGTTACTCGGGTTCAGGGACGAGGTCTGGGGCCAACGTCCTGACTTTC. It specifies CASSYSGSGTRSGANVLTF.

This clonotype was observed a single time. CDR3: CAISETGGSEQYF. As DNA, the CDR3 is TGTGCCATCAGTGAAACTGGGGGGTCCGAGCAGTACTTC. This chain links TRBV10-3 with TRBJ2-7; D might be TRBD2 (6 bases). The CDR3 has 13 residues. Germline lookup yields CDR1 ENHRY and CDR2 SYGVKD. V gave up 3 bases and J gave up 6 bases, with 12 bases separating them.

The chain uses TRBV5-1 and TRBJ1-3, with D hard to call. This CDR3 spans 15 amino acids. Trimming removed 0 bases from V and 3 bases from J, with 10 bases in between. In germline, CDR1 is SGHRS, CDR2 YFSETQ. The CDR3 here is CASSLESGLGNTIYF. In DNA, the CDR3 is TGCGCCAGCAGCTTGGAGAGCGGGCTTGGAAACACCATATATTTT.

The gene calls are TRBV7-9 and TRBJ1-6; D call uncertain. The germline gives CDR1 SEHNR, CDR2 FQNEAQ (reference sequence). This CDR3 is built from 17 residues. Trimming pared 1 base from V and 7 bases from J, leaving 17 bases between. The CDR3 nucleotides read TGTGCCAGCAGCTTAGACCTGGTTTACCCCGGGAATTCACCCCTCCACTTT. Translated: CASSLDLVYPGNSPLHF.

This clonotype has only a few counts. The rearrangement joins TRBV20-1 to TRBJ2-1, with 10 bases that match TRBD2. Germline V gene data show CDR1 as DFQATT and CDR2 as SNEGSKA (reference sequence). The CDR3 consists of 15 residues. J lost 6 bases, V lost 2 bases, and 7 bases had no gene match. The CDR3 spells CSARRGTSGTNEQFF. The CDR3 DNA reads TGCAGTGCTAGAAGGGGCACTAGCGGGACCAATGAGCAGTTCTTC.

There are many counts of this clonotype. The chain joins TRBV5-1 to TRBJ2-3, with 7 bases fitting TRBD1. There are 16 residues in the CDR3. The V gene end was trimmed by 4 bases and the J gene end by 1 base; junction bases not matched to a gene: 9. Germline loops: CDR1 SGHRS, CDR2 YFSETQ. CDR3 in DNA: TGCGCCAGCAGCGGCGGGCGAGGGGGCCGCACAGATACGCAGTATTTT. It codes for CASSGGRGGRTDTQYF.

This chain connects TRBV27 to TRBJ1-1; D gene uncertain. Trimming cost V 3 bases and J 3 bases, with 8 bases left between them. The germline gives CDR1 MNHEY, CDR2 SMNVEV (reference sequence). The CDR3 totals 13 residues. The CDR3 nucleotides read TGTGCCAGCAGTTTCCCCGGGGACACTGAAGCTTTCTTT. Its protein product is CASSFPGDTEAFF.

The chain employs TRBV29-1 and TRBJ2-1, with unresolved D. The V gene lost 5 bases and the J gene lost 7 bases, with 18 bases spanning the gap. The V gene's germline CDR1 is SQVTM and CDR2 ANQGSEA. This CDR3 is built from 14 residues. CDR3 nucleotide sequence: TGCAGCGTTCGCCCGGTTAACTCTAATAATGAGCAGTTCTTC. Protein product: CSVRPVNSNNEQFF.

This clonotype was seen a handful of times. In DNA form, the CDR3 reads TGCGCCAGCAGCCTACAGGGGAGGATCTACGAGCAGTACTTC. This codes for CASSLQGRIYEQYF. The rearrangement uses TRBV5-1 and TRBJ2-7; TRBD1 might be the D (7 bases). V was shortened by 4 bases and J by 3 bases, with 14 bases between the two germline ends. Germline loops: CDR1 SGHRS, CDR2 YFSETQ. The CDR3 length is 14 residues.

This clonotype was observed at least ten times. J is TRBJ2-1 and V is TRBV4-1, with 7 bases matching TRBD2. From germline, CDR1 is MGHRA and CDR2 YSYEKL. The J segment lost 4 bases and the V segment lost 4 bases, leaving 4 bases of the junction unmatched. The CDR3 runs 14 residues. The CDR3 nucleotides read TGCGCCAGCAGCCTGGCGGGAGTATACAATGAGCAGTTCTTC. Translation gives CASSLAGVYNEQFF.

J is TRBJ2-6 and V is TRBV11-1, with 8 bases aligning to TRBD2. Unmatched junction bases numbered 9, after V lost 2 bases and J lost 3 bases. The CDR3 loop spans 18 amino acids. Germline CDR1 is SGHAT and CDR2 is FQDESV (reference sequence). Here the CDR3 reads CASSLRTSTWFGANVLTF. CDR3 nucleotide sequence: TGTGCCAGCAGCTTAAGGACTAGCACTTGGTTTGGGGCCAACGTCCTGACTTTC.

In DNA, the CDR3 is TGCAGCGCCCAAACTAGCGGGAGGTGGCGGACCGGGGAGCTGTTTTTT. It codes for CSAQTSGRWRTGELFF. The rearrangement joins TRBV29-1 to TRBJ2-2, with 12 bases matching TRBD2. The germline V gene has CDR1 SQVTM and CDR2 ANQGSEA. The CDR3 sequence is 16 residues long. V trimming: 7 bases; J trimming: 5 bases; junction bases outside the gene matches: 11.

The sample holds a few counts of this clonotype. The V and J genes are TRBV5-1 and TRBJ2-1, with D hard to call. The V end lost 5 bases, the J end lost 0 bases, and 15 bases lay between the germline ends. CDR3 size: 16 residues. Germline values: CDR1 SGHRS, CDR2 YFSETQ. CDR3 coding DNA: TGCGCCAGCAGTGCGATGACCCGAAGCTCCTACAATGAGCAGTTCTTC. Translation: CASSAMTRSSYNEQFF.

This clonotype has more than one count but fewer than ten. The genes are TRBV6-1 and TRBJ1-1; 8 bases line up with TRBD1. Germline lookup yields CDR1 MNHNS and CDR2 SASEGT. This CDR3 is built from 15 residues. V shed 5 bases, J shed 6 bases, and the junction held 11 bases outside the gene matches. The CDR3 DNA is TGTGCCAGCAGTCATTGGACAGGGAAAGGGCCTGAAGCTTTCTTT. It codes for CASSHWTGKGPEAFF.

This clonotype was seen only a few times. The J gene is TRBJ1-1, the V gene TRBV10-3, with TRBD1 matching over 10 bases. CDR3 length equals 16 residues. CDR1 is ENHRY and CDR2 is SYGVKD in the germline V gene. Germline trimming cut 6 bases from V and 1 base from J; bases unmatched to any gene: 8. Here the CDR3 reads CAISGTGAKGNTEAFF. The CDR3 DNA is TGTGCCATCAGCGGGACAGGGGCAAAGGGGAACACTGAAGCTTTCTTT.

This clonotype showed up just once. The rearrangement links TRBV12-3 or TRBV12-4 to TRBJ2-4; D possibly uses TRBD1 or TRBD2 (6 bases each). The CDR3 spans 15 residues. V gave up 1 base and J gave up 6 bases, with 13 bases separating them. The CDR3: CASSLEGEVRNIQYF. The CDR3, as DNA: TGTGCCAGCAGTTTAGAGGGGGAGGTTAGAAACATTCAGTACTTC.

The table lists this clonotype with many counts. The chain combines TRBV12-3 or TRBV12-4 with TRBJ2-3; 12 nucleotides line up with TRBD1. This CDR3 comprises 19 residues. Trimming at V came to 9 bases and at J to 5 bases, leaving 21 bases not matched to a gene. In DNA, the CDR3 is TGTGCCAGTTTCCTGCATATACCCCGGGACAGGGGGCCGAGAGATACGCAGTATTTT. Translating it yields CASFLHIPRDRGPRDTQYF.

In its sample, this clonotype was seen a few times. The chain employs TRBV20-1 and TRBJ1-3; a weak D match, TRBD1 (5 bases). CDR1 is DFQATT and CDR2 is SNEGSKA in the germline V gene (reference sequence). The germline V and J ends were trimmed by 3 bases and 4 bases, with 13 bases remaining between them. This CDR3 comprises 14 residues. CDR3 sequence (DNA): TGCAGTGCTAGGCTCCAGGGAGCCGGAAACACCATATATTTT. This translates into CSARLQGAGNTIYF.

V usage is TRBV5-1 and J usage is TRBJ2-3, with 11 bases lining up with TRBD2. Germline V gives CDR1 SGHRS, CDR2 YFSETQ. Trimming cost V 7 bases and J 5 bases; bases outside gene matches: 15. The CDR3 is 17 amino acids. Here the CDR3 DNA reads TGCGCCAGCGGCTACCCTTTTAGCGGGAGGGCCGAAGATACGCAGTATTTT. Protein: CASGYPFSGRAEDTQYF.